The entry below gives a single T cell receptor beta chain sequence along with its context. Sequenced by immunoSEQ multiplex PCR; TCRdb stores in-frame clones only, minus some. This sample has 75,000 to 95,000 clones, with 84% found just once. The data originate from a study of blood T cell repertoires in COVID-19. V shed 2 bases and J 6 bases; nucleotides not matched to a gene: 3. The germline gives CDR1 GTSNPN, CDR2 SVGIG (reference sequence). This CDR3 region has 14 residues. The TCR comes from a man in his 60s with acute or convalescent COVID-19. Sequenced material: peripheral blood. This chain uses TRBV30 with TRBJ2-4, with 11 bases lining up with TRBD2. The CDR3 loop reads CAWSTSGGGNIQYF. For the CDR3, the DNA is TGTGCCTGGAGTACTAGCGGGGGTGGAAACATTCAGTACTTC.